This entry is about one T cell receptor beta chain. The data belong to a study of siplizumab effects on memory and regulatory T cells. Germline CDR1 reads LNHDA; CDR2 reads SQIVND (reference sequence). The CDR3 totals 15 residues. The ends were cut back, 3 bases at V and 0 bases at J, with 10 bases in the middle. TCRdb keeps only in-frame clones here, not all; method: immunoSEQ multiplex PCR. This table holds some 40,000 clones, 70% to 90% found once. The TCR originated in a human donor in good health. Sequenced sample: naive CD4+ T cells sorted from blood. The rearrangement joins TRBV19 to TRBJ2-3; maybe TRBD1 (5 bases). The CDR3 sequence: CASSMEGASTDTQYF. In nucleotides, the CDR3 is TGTGCCAGTAGTATGGAAGGGGCTAGCACAGATACGCAGTATTTT. The entire variable domain, with the rest obtained from reference TRBV19 and TRBJ2-3, is as follows: DGGITQSPKYLFRKEGQNVTLSCEQNLNHDAMYWYRQDPGQGLRLIYYSQIVNDFQKGDIAEGYSVSREKKESFPLTVTSAQKNPTAFYLCASSMEGASTDTQYFGPGTRLTVL.